What follows are 14 T cell receptor beta chains derived from one specimen sequenced in a study of blood T cell repertoires in COVID-19 (dated by TCRdb to 2018 to 2021). Library construction relied on the immunoSEQ multiplex PCR assay. TCRdb's version of the immuneACCESS table is confined to in-frame rearrangements and falls short of the full clone set. An unresolved V gene accounts for under half of the shortfall where checked; the remainder is of unknown origin. This sample comprises under 300,000 clones, about nine tenths of them detected only once. Roughly 2.4% of the sample comes from the top ten. Sequenced input: PBMCs or T cells enriched from blood (not recorded which). Every receptor here comes from a woman in her forties with acute COVID-19.

The chain couples TRBV27 to TRBJ1-2, with D perhaps matching TRBD1 (5 bases). CDR1 and CDR2 from the germline V gene are MNHEY and SMNVEV (reference sequence). Trimming pared 3 bases from V and 5 bases from J, leaving 13 bases between. The CDR3 is made up of 14 amino acids. CDR3: CASSFLKGTYGYTF. In DNA form, the CDR3 reads TGTGCCAGCAGTTTTTTGAAGGGGACTTATGGCTACACCTTC.

The rearrangement uses TRBV9 and TRBJ2-7; TRBD1 aligns across 11 bases. V was clipped by 1 base and J by 2 bases; unmatched bases: 2. This CDR3 has 15 amino acids. Germline lookup yields CDR1 SGDLS and CDR2 YYNGEE. CDR3 coding DNA: TGTGCCAGCAGCGTACAGGGACAGGGGGCCTACGAGCAGTACTTC. Amino acid sequence: CASSVQGQGAYEQYF.

This clone occurred a few times. V is TRBV19 and J is TRBJ1-6; no reliable D call. The length of the CDR3 is 15 residues. Germline V lookup: CDR1 LNHDA, CDR2 SQIVND (reference sequence). V lost 1 base and J lost 16, with 20 bases in between. The CDR3 region has the DNA TGTGCCAGTAGTATAGGTGCCGCCTCGGGGAATACTCTCCACTTT. Amino acids: CASSIGAASGNTLHF.

J is TRBJ2-1 and V is TRBV7-2; D not certain. Trimming removed 1 base at V and 1 base at J, with 17 bases between. The CDR3 has 18 residues. CDR1 and CDR2 from the germline V gene are SGHTA and FQGNSA. In DNA, the CDR3 is TGTGCCAGCAGCTTAGAGGCCCTTGCCAGCGAGTCCTACAATGAGCAGTTCTTC. Translation gives CASSLEALASESYNEQFF.

This chain connects TRBV7-9 to TRBJ2-3, with D uncertain. CDR1 is SEHNR, CDR2 FQNEAQ, per germline (reference sequence). CDR3 length: 14 residues. V lost 4 bases to trimming and J lost 7 bases, with 15 bases between them. Here the CDR3 reads CASSSGWSVNTQYF. CDR3 nucleotides: TGTGCCAGCAGCTCCGGCTGGAGTGTGAATACGCAGTATTTT.

The V call is TRBV9, the J call TRBJ2-2; 12 bases fit TRBD2. The ends lost 3 bases at V and 0 bases at J; junction bases unmatched: 12. CDR3 size: 20 residues. The germline V gene encodes CDR1 SGDLS and CDR2 YYNGEE. The CDR3 spells CASSAHVPGLAGPNTGELFF. Written as DNA, the CDR3 is TGTGCCAGCAGCGCCCATGTTCCGGGACTAGCGGGTCCGAACACCGGGGAGCTGTTTTTT.

V is TRBV9 and J is TRBJ1-2; 7 nucleotides match TRBD1. The V gene's germline CDR1 is SGDLS and CDR2 YYNGEE. V lost 3 bases to trimming and J lost 0 bases; unmatched junction nucleotides: 11. The CDR3 covers 17 residues. CDR3 residues: CASSAWKEGAPNYGYTF. The CDR3 bases are TGTGCCAGCAGCGCCTGGAAGGAGGGGGCGCCTAACTATGGCTACACCTTC.

This chain uses TRBV6-5 with TRBJ1-5, with a weak D call TRBD1 (5 bases). The length of the CDR3 is 15 residues. The ends were cut back, 2 bases at V and 1 base at J, with 9 bases in the middle. The germline CDR1 and CDR2 sequences are MNHEY and SVGAGI. The CDR3 sequence: CASSYDGGSNQPQHF. CDR3 sequence (DNA): TGTGCCAGCAGTTACGACGGGGGAAGCAATCAGCCCCAGCATTTT.

The genes are TRBV19 and TRBJ1-5, with D tentatively TRBD1 (5 bases). The germline V gene has CDR1 LNHDA and CDR2 SQIVND (reference sequence). The CDR3 is 15 residues long. V lost 3 bases and J 4 bases, leaving 13 bases between the germline ends. In nucleotides, the CDR3 is TGTGCCAGTAGTATTGGCCCCAGGGTTAATCAGCCCCAGCATTTT. Translating gives CASSIGPRVNQPQHF. Variable domain in full (rest from reference TRBV19 and TRBJ1-5): DGGITQSPKYLFRKEGQNVTLSCEQNLNHDAMYWYRQDPGQGLRLIYYSQIVNDFQKGDIAEGYSVSREKKESFPLTVTSAQKNPTAFYLCASSIGPRVNQPQHFGDGTRLSIL.

This chain uses TRBV5-8 with TRBJ1-1; D might be TRBD1 (6 bases). With 0 bases removed from V and 8 bases from J, the gap between germline ends came to 14 bases. Germline V gene data show CDR1 as SGHTS and CDR2 as YDEGEE. There are 14 residues in the CDR3. The CDR3 DNA sequence: TGTGCCAGCAGCTTGGCCCGGACAGCGGCCGAAGCTTTCTTT. This sequence encodes CASSLARTAAEAFF. Complete variable domain (other parts from reference TRBV5-8 and TRBJ1-1): EAGVTQSPTHLIKTRGQQATLRCSPISGHTSVYWYQQALGLGLQFLLWYDEGEERNRGNFPPRFSGRQFPNYSSELNVNALELEDSALYLCASSLARTAAEAFFGQGTRLTVV.

This clone was seen a few times. This rearrangement joins TRBV5-8 to TRBJ1-5; a weak D match, TRBD1 (5 bases). The CDR3 is made up of 15 amino acids. V lost 4 bases to trimming and J lost 2 bases, with 13 bases between them. CDR1 SGHTS and CDR2 YDEGEE come from the germline V gene. The CDR3, as DNA: TGTGCCAGCAGCGGGGGACGGAGGGGCAATCAGCCCCAGCATTTT. This sequence encodes CASSGGRRGNQPQHF.

The rearrangement links TRBV27 to TRBJ1-2; D is perhaps TRBD1 (5 bases). This CDR3 is built from 14 residues. Germline V gene lookup returns CDR1 MNHEY and CDR2 SMNVEV (reference sequence). Trimming pared 5 bases from V and 4 bases from J, leaving 14 bases between. The CDR3 nucleotides are TGTGCCAGCAGTCCCACAGGCCTTCGCTATGGCTACACCTTC. Its protein product is CASSPTGLRYGYTF.

The chain links TRBV19 to TRBJ2-3; 10 bases align to TRBD1. The trim removed 9 bases at V and 5 bases at J, leaving 5 bases unmatched. The CDR3 covers 13 residues. The germline CDR1 and CDR2 sequences are LNHDA and SQIVND (reference sequence). CDR3: CASRQGARDTQYF. The CDR3 DNA reads TGTGCCAGCCGACAGGGGGCGCGAGATACGCAGTATTTT.

The CDR3 sequence: CSASPDSRKNIQYF. The CDR3 DNA reads TGCAGTGCTAGTCCGGACAGCCGGAAAAACATTCAGTACTTC. The chain links TRBV20-1 to TRBJ2-4; tentatively, D is TRBD1 (6 bases). Germline CDR1 reads DFQATT; CDR2 reads SNEGSKA (reference sequence). V lost 3 bases and J lost 4, with 13 bases in between. The CDR3 is made up of 14 amino acids.